These 9 T cell receptor beta chains were sequenced from one sample in a study of Tregs in tolerant kidney transplant recipients. Produced via immunoSEQ multiplex PCR; TCRdb's table is partial and in-frame only. Here the sample spans 92,000 or so clones, more than 90% being singletons. The sequenced sample was CD8+ T cells from blood. These receptor sequences come from a human donor in good health.

J is TRBJ2-3 and V is TRBV27; 7 nucleotides agree with TRBD2. Trimming at V came to 1 base and at J to 0 bases, leaving 4 bases not matched to a gene. Germline lookup yields CDR1 MNHEY and CDR2 SMNVEV (reference sequence). The CDR3 runs 16 residues. This CDR3 reads CASSLYWGGSTDTQYF. DNA of the CDR3: TGTGCCAGCAGTTTATATTGGGGAGGGAGCACAGATACGCAGTATTTT.

The rearrangement links TRBV4-1 to TRBJ2-6; 10 bases map to TRBD1. Germline V gives CDR1 MGHRA, CDR2 YSYEKL. The V and J ends lost 6 bases and 2 bases, in that order; junction bases with no gene match: 7. This CDR3 spans 17 amino acids. The DNA for the CDR3 is TGCGCCAGCAGACCTACGACAGGGGGCCCTGGGGCCAACGTCCTGACTTTC. This gives the protein CASRPTTGGPGANVLTF.

The chain links TRBV29-1 to TRBJ2-2; D not resolved. Trimming took off 4 bases at V and 0 bases at J, with 6 bases between the two ends. CDR1 and CDR2 (germline): SQVTM, ANQGSEA. This CDR3 spans 13 amino acids. As DNA, the CDR3 is TGCAGCGTTGTCAGGACGAACACCGGGGAGCTGTTTTTT. It yields the protein CSVVRTNTGELFF.

This clone was seen only a few times. J is TRBJ1-2 and V is TRBV6-5, with a tentative D call TRBD1 (6 bases). From germline, CDR1 is MNHEY and CDR2 SVGAGI. The V end was cut by 0 bases, the J end by 8 bases, with 19 bases between. This CDR3 is built from 16 residues. CDR3 protein: CASSYSLHGEGEGYTF. The CDR3 DNA reads as TGTGCCAGCAGTTACTCCCTTCATGGGGAGGGGGAGGGCTACACCTTC.

The gene calls are TRBV9 and TRBJ2-7, with a possible D match to TRBD1 (6 bases). Trimming left V 1 base short and J 1 base short, with 9 bases between. Germline CDR1 reads SGDLS; CDR2 reads YYNGEE. There are 14 residues in the CDR3. DNA for the CDR3: TGTGCCAGCAGCGTATACAGGGAATCCTACGAGCAGTACTTC. Translated: CASSVYRESYEQYF.

Comment on this clone: At one of its ends the junction is not consistent with the germline gene, which may arise from a read error. This chain joins TRBV6-5 and TRBJ2-5; 12 nucleotides match TRBD2. Germline CDR1 reads MNHEY; CDR2 reads SVGAGI. CDR3 length: 15 amino acids. CDR3 region: CAGSRWTSGAETQYF. The CDR3 DNA sequence: TGTGCCGGCAGTCGTTGGACTAGCGGGGCAGAGACCCAGTACTTC.

Comments on this clone: Additional DNA sequences in this sample encode the identical CDR3. This chain connects TRBV7-9 to TRBJ2-3; D might be TRBD2 (5 bases). Looked up from germline, CDR1 is SEHNR and CDR2 is FQNEAQ (reference sequence). The CDR3 is 15 amino acids. Trimming removed 5 bases at V and 0 bases at J, with 12 bases between. The CDR3, as DNA: TGTGCCAGCAGCCCCCCGGGGATAAGCACAGATACGCAGTATTTT. This codes for CASSPPGISTDTQYF.

The chain links TRBV29-1 to TRBJ1-1; D is unresolved. The germline gives CDR1 SQVTM, CDR2 ANQGSEA. The CDR3 spans 14 residues. Trimming removed 5 bases at V and 1 base at J, with 14 bases between. The CDR3 here is CSVQLRGANTEAFF. The CDR3 bases are TGCAGCGTTCAACTCCGCGGAGCGAACACTGAAGCTTTCTTT. Full variable domain (rest looked up from reference TRBV29-1 and TRBJ1-1): SAVISQKPSRDICQRGTSLTIQCQVDSQVTMMFWYRQQPGQSLTLIATANQGSEATYESGFVIDKFPISRPNLTFSTLTVSNMSPEDSSIYLCSVQLRGANTEAFFGQGTRLTVV.

This clone has just a few counts. One end of the junction does not line up with germline, which may come from a read error. This sample includes further DNA sequences coding for the same CDR3. V usage is TRBV4-1 and J usage is TRBJ2-6; TRBD2 agrees at 7 bases. The germline V gene has CDR1 MGHRA and CDR2 YSYEKL. The CDR3 covers 16 residues. In DNA, the CDR3 is TGTGCCAGCAGCCCGACTAGCAGCTCTGGGGCCAACGTCCTGACTTTC. Translation gives CASSPTSSSGANVLTF.